Following are 4 T cell receptor beta chains from one sample sequenced in a study of metastatic and nonmetastatic thyroid tumors (dated by TCRdb to 2020 to 2022). Library preparation employed PCR. Sequencing took place on an Illumina HiSeq 4000. Using fastp trimming at Q25 and MiXCR clonotype assembly, TCRdb reanalyzed the public sequencing data and kept in-frame beta chains. Across this sample there are approximately 30,000 clones, with 15% to 20% seen only once. The ten biggest clones cover 3.4% of the sample. No treatment had been received by any patient before thyroid surgery. The sample was blood. These receptors were taken from a female donor with papillary thyroid cancer or a benign thyroid nodule (not recorded which). Some clones in this sample may be carry-over from other donors' samples.

This clone was detected many times. This chain connects TRBV9 to TRBJ2-2; unclear D gene. Trimming pared 3 bases from V and 1 base from J, leaving 16 bases between. CDR1 and CDR2 (germline): SGDLS, YYNGEE. CDR3 length equals 17 residues. DNA of the CDR3: TGTGCCAGCAGCGCATATTCGACACCGAAGAACACCGGGGAGCTGTTTTTT. Encoded protein: CASSAYSTPKNTGELFF.

This clone was picked up many times. The chain employs TRBV6-5 and TRBJ2-7; D is unclear. V gave up 3 bases and J gave up 6 bases, with 9 bases separating them. Germline CDR1 is MNHEY and CDR2 is SVGAGI. There are 12 residues in the CDR3. The CDR3 loop is CASSYIGGEQYF. CDR3 DNA: TGTGCCAGCAGTTATATAGGCGGCGAGCAGTACTTC.

Details on this clone: An end of the junction does not agree with germline; a read error may underlie this. The chain joins TRBV7-8 to TRBJ2-1, with D possibly being TRBD2 (5 bases). This CDR3 spans 15 amino acids. CDR1 and CDR2 (germline): SGHVS, FQNEAQ. The CDR3 region is CVSILQRRDYNEQFF. CDR3 nucleotides: TGTGTCAGCATCTTACAGCGCCGGGACTACAATGAGCAGTTCTTC. The variable domain in full, with the rest retrieved from reference TRBV7-8 and TRBJ2-1, is GAGVSQSPRYKVAKRGQDVALRCDPISGHVSLFWYQQALGQGPEFLTYFQNEAQLDKSGLPSDRFFAERPEGSVSTLKIQRTQQEDSAVYLCVSILQRRDYNEQFFGPGTRLTVL.

CDR3 residues: CASSEAVRGGMNTEAFF. The CDR3 DNA reads TGTGCCAGCAGTGAAGCGGTCAGGGGAGGGATGAACACTGAAGCTTTCTTT. V and J are TRBV6-1 and TRBJ1-1, with D tentatively TRBD1 (6 bases). Germline assignment: CDR1 MNHNS and CDR2 SASEGT. CDR3 size: 17 residues. The V end lost 0 bases, the J end lost 0 bases, and 14 bases lay between the germline ends.